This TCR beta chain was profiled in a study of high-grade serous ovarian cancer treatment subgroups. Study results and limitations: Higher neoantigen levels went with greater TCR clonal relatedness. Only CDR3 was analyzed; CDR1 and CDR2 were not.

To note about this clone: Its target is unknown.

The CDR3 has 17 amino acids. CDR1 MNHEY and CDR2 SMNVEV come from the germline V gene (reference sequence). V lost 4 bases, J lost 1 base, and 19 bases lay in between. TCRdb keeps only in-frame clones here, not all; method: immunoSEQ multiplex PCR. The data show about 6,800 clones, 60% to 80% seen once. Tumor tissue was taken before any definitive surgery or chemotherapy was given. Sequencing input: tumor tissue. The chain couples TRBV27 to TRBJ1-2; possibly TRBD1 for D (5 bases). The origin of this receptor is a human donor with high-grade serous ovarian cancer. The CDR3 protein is CASSSARRGEYNYGYTF. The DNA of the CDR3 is TGTGCCAGCAGTTCCGCTCGACGAGGGGAGTATAACTATGGCTACACCTTC.